This T cell receptor (beta chain) was recorded in a study of T cell changes during pregnancy in multiple sclerosis. Profiled with immunoSEQ multiplex PCR; TCRdb holds only in-frame clones, not every one. The sample includes 75,000 to 80,000 clones, about 88% of them seen just once. This CDR3 is 18 amino acids long. The germline CDR1 and CDR2 sequences are SGHDT and YYEEEE. The trim removed 1 base at V and 1 base at J, leaving 8 bases unmatched. The chain recombines TRBV5-6 with TRBJ2-3; 11 bases align to TRBD2. This material consisted of peripheral blood, taken before pregnancy. This receptor was taken from a female donor with multiple sclerosis, enrolled in a pregnancy study. The CDR3 protein is CASSLRVLAGGRTDTQYF. The CDR3 DNA follows: TGTGCCAGCAGCTTGAGGGTCCTAGCGGGGGGACGCACAGATACGCAGTATTTT.